Listed below are T cell receptor beta chains from one sample, sequenced in a study of blood T cell repertoires in COVID-19. Assay used: immunoSEQ multiplex PCR; TCRdb lists only in-frame clones, some missing. The sample has 130,000 to 150,000 clones; 75% to 90% are singletons. Sequencing used peripheral blood. These TCRs come from a man in his fifties or sixties who had recovered from COVID-19. The CDR3 runs from the conserved cysteine through the conserved F or W. Each record gives: clone size, J gene, D gene, V gene, CDR3 DNA, CDR3 protein. The D gene is left open where the match is weak. Some rows have no size entry. The others give once, few or many, or a class for an expanded clone.

-,TRBJ2-7,-,TRBV9,TGTGCCAGCAGCGCGGGACATTTTTCCTACGAGCAGTACTTC,CASSAGHFSYEQYF
-,TRBJ2-7,TRBD1,TRBV4-3,TGCGCCAGCAGCCAGACAGGGTCCTACGAGCAGTACTTC,CASSQTGSYEQYF
-,TRBJ2-7,TRBD1,TRBV4-3,TGCGCCAGCAGCCAAGCTACAGGGGGCTACGAGCAGTACTTC,CASSQATGGYEQYF
-,TRBJ2-1,TRBD1,TRBV7-3,TGTGCCAGCAGCGTAGGGACAGGGAAAAACAATGAGCAGTTCTTC,CASSVGTGKNNEQFF
-,TRBJ1-1,-,TRBV10-1,TGCGCCAGCAGTGTGGGGAGTCTGACTGAAGCTTTCTTT,CASSVGSLTEAFF
-,TRBJ2-5,-,TRBV24-1,TGTGCCACCAGTGATGTTGGCAGGGTGACGGGGGAAGAGACCCAGTACTTC,CATSDVGRVTGEETQYF
once,TRBJ2-3,TRBD1,TRBV7-9,TGTGCCAGCAGCCCCCAGGGGGCCCGGGGAGATACGCAGTATTTT,CASSPQGARGDTQYF
-,TRBJ1-6,-,TRBV13,TGTGCCAGCAGCGCCGGGAGGGGAAATTCACCCCTCCACTTT,CASSAGRGNSPLHF
-,TRBJ2-2,-,TRBV27,TGTGCCAGCAGTTTATCCTACCTTCCTGGCGGGGAGCTGTTTTTT,CASSLSYLPGGELFF
few,TRBJ1-2,TRBD1,TRBV27,TGTGCCAGCAGTTTATTCGGCAGGGGGCGCGGCTACACCTTC,CASSLFGRGRGYTF
-,TRBJ1-1,-,TRBV7-7,TGTGCTAGCAGCTTATCGCCAGACACTGAAGCTTTCTTT,CASSLSPDTEAFF
-,TRBJ2-1,-,TRBV20-1,TGCAGTGCTAGAACAGGGAATCAACAGTTCTTC,CSARTGNQQFF
once,TRBJ1-5,-,TRBV5-6,TGTGCCAGCAGCCCGTGGGGGGGGCCCAGTCAGCCCCAGCATTTT,CASSPWGGPSQPQHF
-,TRBJ1-1,TRBD1,TRBV7-2,TGTGCCAGCAGCTTAAGGCGGGACAGGGCCGTAGAAGCTTTCTTT,CASSLRRDRAVEAFF
once,TRBJ1-3,-,TRBV7-9,TGTGCCAGCAGCCCCGGGACTGGAAACACCATATATTTT,CASSPGTGNTIYF
-,TRBJ2-5,TRBD1,TRBV5-1,TGCGCCAGCAGCTTGGATCCCGGACAGGCGACCTCGAAAGAGACCCAGTACTTC,CASSLDPGQATSKETQYF
-,TRBJ2-3,-,TRBV9,TGTGCCAGCAGTATAGCCATAAGCACAGATACGCAGTATTTT,CASSIAISTDTQYF
-,TRBJ2-5,TRBD2,TRBV10-3,TGTGCCACCAATATGGGGGGGGGAGAGACCCAGTACTTC,CATNMGGGETQYF
-,TRBJ1-5,TRBD1,TRBV6-5,TGTGCCAGCAGACCACAGGGGGACAGCAATCAGCCCCAGCATTTT,CASRPQGDSNQPQHF
-,TRBJ1-5,-,TRBV10-3,TGTGCCATCAGTGCGGGGGGGTCGGATCAGCCCCAGCATTTT,CAISAGGSDQPQHF
-,TRBJ2-7,TRBD1,TRBV19,TGTGCCAGTAGTATTGCCGGACAGGGCTACGAGCAGTACTTC,CASSIAGQGYEQYF
-,TRBJ1-4,TRBD1,TRBV7-9,TGTGCCAGCAGCTCAACATTGCAGGGGGCGGGAGAAAAACTGTTTTTT,CASSSTLQGAGEKLFF
-,TRBJ2-5,TRBD2,TRBV5-1,TGCGCCAGCAGCCCCGGACTAGCGGGGGGTCAAGAGACCCAGTACTTC,CASSPGLAGGQETQYF
-,TRBJ1-3,-,TRBV6-1,TGTGCCAGCAGTGAATTGCAGGCAAGCTCTGGAAACACCATATATTTT,CASSELQASSGNTIYF
-,TRBJ1-2,-,TRBV4-3,TGCGCCAGCAGCCAAGATATGGGGGGATCGGCTAATGGCTACACCTTC,CASSQDMGGSANGYTF
-,TRBJ1-1,-,TRBV27,TGTGCCAGCAGTTTATACCGAACAAGCACTGAAGCTTTCTTT,CASSLYRTSTEAFF
-,TRBJ1-6,TRBD1,TRBV7-9,TGTGCCAGCAGCCCCGGACAGGGTCGCTCACCCCTCCACTTT,CASSPGQGRSPLHF